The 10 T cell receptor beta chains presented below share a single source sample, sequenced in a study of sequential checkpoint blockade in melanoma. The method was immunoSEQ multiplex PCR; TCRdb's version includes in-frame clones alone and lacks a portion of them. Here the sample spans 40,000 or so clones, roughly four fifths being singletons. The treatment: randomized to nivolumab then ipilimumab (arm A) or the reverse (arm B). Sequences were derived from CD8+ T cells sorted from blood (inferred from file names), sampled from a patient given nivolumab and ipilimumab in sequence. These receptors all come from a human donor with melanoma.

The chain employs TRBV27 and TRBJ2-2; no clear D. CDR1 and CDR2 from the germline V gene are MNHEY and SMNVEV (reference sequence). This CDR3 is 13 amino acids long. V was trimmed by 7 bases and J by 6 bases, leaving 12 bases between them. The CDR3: CASTGGSSGELFF. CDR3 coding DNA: TGTGCCAGCACCGGCGGTAGTTCCGGGGAGCTGTTTTTT.

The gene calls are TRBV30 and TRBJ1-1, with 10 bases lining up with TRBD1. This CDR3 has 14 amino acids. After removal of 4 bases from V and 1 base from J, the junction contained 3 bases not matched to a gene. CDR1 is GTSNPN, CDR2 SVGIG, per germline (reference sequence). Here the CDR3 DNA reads TGTGCCTGGATCCGGACAGGGGGGAACACTGAAGCTTTCTTT. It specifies CAWIRTGGNTEAFF.

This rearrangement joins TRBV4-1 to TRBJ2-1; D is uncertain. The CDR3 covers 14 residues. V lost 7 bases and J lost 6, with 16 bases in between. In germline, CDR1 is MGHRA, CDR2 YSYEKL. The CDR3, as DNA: TGCGCCAGCACCCCACCCGGAGTGCTCAATGAGCAGTTCTTC. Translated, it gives CASTPPGVLNEQFF.

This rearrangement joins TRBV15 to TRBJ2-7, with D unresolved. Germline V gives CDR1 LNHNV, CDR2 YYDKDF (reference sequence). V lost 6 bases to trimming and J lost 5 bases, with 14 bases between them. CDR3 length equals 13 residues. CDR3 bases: TGTGCCACCAGTCCTTGGGTGGGCAACGAGCAGTACTTC. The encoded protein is CATSPWVGNEQYF.

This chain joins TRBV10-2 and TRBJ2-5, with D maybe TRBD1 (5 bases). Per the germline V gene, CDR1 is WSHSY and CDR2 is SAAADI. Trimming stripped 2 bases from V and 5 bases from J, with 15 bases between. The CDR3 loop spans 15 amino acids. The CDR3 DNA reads TGCGCCAGCAGTGAGCTCAGGATCTCAGGGGAGACCCAGTACTTC. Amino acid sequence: CASSELRISGETQYF.

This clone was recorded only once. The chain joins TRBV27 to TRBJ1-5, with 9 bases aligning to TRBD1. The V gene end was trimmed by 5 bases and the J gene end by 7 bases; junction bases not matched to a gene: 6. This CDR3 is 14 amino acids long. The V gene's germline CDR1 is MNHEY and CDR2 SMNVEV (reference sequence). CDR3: CASSLTGGQQPQHF. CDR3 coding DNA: TGTGCCAGCAGTCTTACAGGGGGCCAACAGCCCCAGCATTTT.

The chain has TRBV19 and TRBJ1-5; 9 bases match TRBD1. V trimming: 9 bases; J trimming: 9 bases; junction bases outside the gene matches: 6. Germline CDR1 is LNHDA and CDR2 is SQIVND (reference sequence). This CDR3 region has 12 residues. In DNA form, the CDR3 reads TGTGCCAGACAGGGGGCCGGCGGGCCCCAGCATTTT. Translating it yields CARQGAGGPQHF.

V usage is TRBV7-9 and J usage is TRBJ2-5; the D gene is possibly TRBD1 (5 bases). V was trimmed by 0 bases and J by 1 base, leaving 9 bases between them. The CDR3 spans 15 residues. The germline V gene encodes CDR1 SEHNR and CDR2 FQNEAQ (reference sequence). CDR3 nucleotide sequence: TGTGCCAGCAGCTTAGCGCAGGGCAGCCAAGAGACCCAGTACTTC. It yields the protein CASSLAQGSQETQYF.

Here the CDR3 reads CASSFVRGTYNSPLHF. The DNA of the CDR3 is TGTGCCAGCAGTTTTGTGAGGGGGACCTATAATTCACCCCTCCACTTT. The V call is TRBV27, the J call TRBJ1-6, with D perhaps matching TRBD1 (6 bases). Per germline, CDR1 MNHEY and CDR2 SMNVEV (reference sequence). The CDR3 loop spans 16 amino acids. Trimming took 3 bases from V and 2 from J, leaving 11 bases between them.

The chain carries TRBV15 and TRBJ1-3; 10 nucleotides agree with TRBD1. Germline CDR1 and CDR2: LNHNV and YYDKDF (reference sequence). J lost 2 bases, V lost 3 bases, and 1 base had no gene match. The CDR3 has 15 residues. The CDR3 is CATSRDRGTGNTIYF. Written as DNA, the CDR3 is TGTGCCACCAGCAGGGACAGGGGGACTGGAAACACCATATATTTT.